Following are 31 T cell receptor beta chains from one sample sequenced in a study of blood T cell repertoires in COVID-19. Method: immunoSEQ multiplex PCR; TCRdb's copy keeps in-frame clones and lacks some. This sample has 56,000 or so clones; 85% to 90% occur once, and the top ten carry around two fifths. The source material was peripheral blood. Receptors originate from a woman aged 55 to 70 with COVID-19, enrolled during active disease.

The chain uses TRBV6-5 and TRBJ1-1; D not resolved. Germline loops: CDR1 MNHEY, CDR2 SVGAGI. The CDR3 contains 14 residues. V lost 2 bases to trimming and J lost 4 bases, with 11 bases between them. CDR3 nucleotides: TGTGCCAGCAGTTACGCCAGACTGGCCACTGAAGCTTTCTTT. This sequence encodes CASSYARLATEAFF.

Here the CDR3 DNA reads TGTGCCAGCAGCCCAAGGCGGGAAATCAATGAGCAGTTCTTC. Its translation is CASSPRREINEQFF. The chain links TRBV7-9 to TRBJ2-1; weak D call: TRBD2 (6 bases). This CDR3 has 14 amino acids. CDR1 is SEHNR and CDR2 is FQNEAQ in the germline V gene (reference sequence). With 5 bases removed from V and 6 bases from J, the gap between germline ends came to 14 bases.

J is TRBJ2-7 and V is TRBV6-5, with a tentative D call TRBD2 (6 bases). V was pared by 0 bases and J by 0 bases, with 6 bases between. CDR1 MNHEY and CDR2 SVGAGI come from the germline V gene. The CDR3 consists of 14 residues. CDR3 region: CASSYSSGSYEQYF. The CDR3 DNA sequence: TGTGCCAGCAGTTACTCTAGCGGCTCCTACGAGCAGTACTTC.

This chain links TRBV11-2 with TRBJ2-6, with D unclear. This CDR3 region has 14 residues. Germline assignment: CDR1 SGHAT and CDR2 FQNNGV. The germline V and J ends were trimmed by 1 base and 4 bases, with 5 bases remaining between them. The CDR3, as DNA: TGTGCCAGCAGCTTAGGTCTGGGGGCCAACGTCCTGACTTTC. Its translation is CASSLGLGANVLTF.

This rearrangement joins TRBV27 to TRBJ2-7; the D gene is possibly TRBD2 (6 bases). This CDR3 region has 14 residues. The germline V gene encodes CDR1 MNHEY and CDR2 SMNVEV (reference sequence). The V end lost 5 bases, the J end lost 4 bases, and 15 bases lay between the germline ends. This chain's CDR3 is CASSPGLGDYEQYF. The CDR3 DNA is TGTGCCAGCAGTCCGGGACTTGGGGATTACGAGCAGTACTTC.

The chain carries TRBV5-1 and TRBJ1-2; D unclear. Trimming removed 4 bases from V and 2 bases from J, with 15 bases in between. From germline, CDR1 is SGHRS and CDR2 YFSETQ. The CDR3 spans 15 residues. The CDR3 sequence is CASSPSLPGNYGYTF. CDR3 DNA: TGCGCCAGCAGCCCCTCCCTCCCGGGGAACTATGGCTACACCTTC.

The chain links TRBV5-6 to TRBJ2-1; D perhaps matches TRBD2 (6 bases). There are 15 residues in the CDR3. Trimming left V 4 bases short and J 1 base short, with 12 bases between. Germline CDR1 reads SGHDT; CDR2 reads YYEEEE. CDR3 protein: CASSLGLPSYNEQFF. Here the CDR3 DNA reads TGTGCCAGCAGCCTGGGACTTCCGTCCTACAATGAGCAGTTCTTC.

CDR3 nucleotides: TGCGCCAGCAGCCCCCGGACAGGGAGCTCCTACAATGAGCAGTTCTTC. Its translation: CASSPRTGSSYNEQFF. V gene TRBV5-1 combines with J gene TRBJ2-1; 8 nucleotides match TRBD1. The germline V gene has CDR1 SGHRS and CDR2 YFSETQ. The V and J ends lost 4 bases and 0 bases, in that order; junction bases with no gene match: 6. The CDR3 is made up of 16 amino acids.

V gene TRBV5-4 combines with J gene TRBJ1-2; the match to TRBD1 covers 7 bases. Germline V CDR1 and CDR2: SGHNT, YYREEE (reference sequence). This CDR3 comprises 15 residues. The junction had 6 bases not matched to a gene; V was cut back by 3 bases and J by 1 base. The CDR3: CASSSAAGGNYGYTF. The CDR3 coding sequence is TGTGCCAGCAGCTCGGCCGCAGGGGGTAACTATGGCTACACCTTC.

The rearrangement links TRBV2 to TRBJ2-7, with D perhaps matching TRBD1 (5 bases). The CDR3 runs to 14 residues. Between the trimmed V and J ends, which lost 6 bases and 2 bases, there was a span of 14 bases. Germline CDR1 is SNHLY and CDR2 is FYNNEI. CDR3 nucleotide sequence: TGTGCCAGCAGACCCTTTGACAGAGCCTACGAGCAGTACTTC. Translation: CASRPFDRAYEQYF.

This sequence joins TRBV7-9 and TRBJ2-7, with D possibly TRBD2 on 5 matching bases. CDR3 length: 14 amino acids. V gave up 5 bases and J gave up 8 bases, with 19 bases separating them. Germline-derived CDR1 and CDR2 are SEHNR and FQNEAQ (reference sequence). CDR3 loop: CASSPSNRGSQQYF. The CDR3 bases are TGTGCCAGCAGCCCATCGAACCGGGGTTCGCAGCAGTACTTC.

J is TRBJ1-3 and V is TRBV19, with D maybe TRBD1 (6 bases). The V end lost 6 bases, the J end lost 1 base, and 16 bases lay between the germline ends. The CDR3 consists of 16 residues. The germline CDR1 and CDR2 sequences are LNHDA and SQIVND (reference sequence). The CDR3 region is CASRSSGRGSGNTIYF. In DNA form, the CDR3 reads TGTGCCAGTAGATCATCTGGCAGGGGATCTGGAAACACCATATATTTT.

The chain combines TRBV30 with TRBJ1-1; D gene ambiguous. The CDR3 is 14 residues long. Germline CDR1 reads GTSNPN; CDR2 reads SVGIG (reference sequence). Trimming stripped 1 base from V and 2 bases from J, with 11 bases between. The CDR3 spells CAWSALTPNTEAFF. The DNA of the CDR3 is TGTGCCTGGAGTGCCTTGACTCCAAACACTGAAGCTTTCTTT.

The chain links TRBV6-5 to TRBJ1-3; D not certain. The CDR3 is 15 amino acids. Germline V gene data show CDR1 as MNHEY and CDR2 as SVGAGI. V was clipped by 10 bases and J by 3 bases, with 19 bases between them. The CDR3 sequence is CATAVDQSGGNTIYF. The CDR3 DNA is TGTGCCACGGCTGTGGACCAGAGCGGTGGAAACACCATATATTTT.

The CDR3 sequence is CASSSGQNNYGYTF. The CDR3, as DNA: TGTGCCAGCAGCTCGGGACAGAATAACTATGGCTACACCTTC. This chain links TRBV7-8 with TRBJ1-2; 7 bases align to TRBD1. CDR1 SGHVS and CDR2 FQNEAQ come from the germline V gene. The ends lost 4 bases at V and 1 base at J; junction bases unmatched: 3. The CDR3 has 14 residues.

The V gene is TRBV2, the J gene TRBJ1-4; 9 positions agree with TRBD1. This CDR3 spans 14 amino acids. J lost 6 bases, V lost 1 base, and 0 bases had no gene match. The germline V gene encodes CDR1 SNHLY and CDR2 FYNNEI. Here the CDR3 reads CASSEGTGDEKLFF. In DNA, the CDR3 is TGTGCCAGCAGTGAAGGGACAGGGGATGAAAAACTGTTTTTT.

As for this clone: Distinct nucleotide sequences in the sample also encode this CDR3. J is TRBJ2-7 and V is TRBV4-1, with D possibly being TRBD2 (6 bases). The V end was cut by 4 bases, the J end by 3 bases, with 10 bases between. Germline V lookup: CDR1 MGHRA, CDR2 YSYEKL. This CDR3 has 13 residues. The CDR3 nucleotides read TGCGCCAGCAGCCGAACTAGCAGCTACGAGCAGTACTTC. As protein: CASSRTSSYEQYF.

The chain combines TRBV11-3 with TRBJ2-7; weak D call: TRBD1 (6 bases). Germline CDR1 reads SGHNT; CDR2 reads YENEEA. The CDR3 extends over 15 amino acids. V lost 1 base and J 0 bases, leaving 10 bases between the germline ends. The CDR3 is CASSLGGRGSYEQYF. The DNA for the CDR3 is TGTGCCAGCAGCTTAGGCGGCAGGGGCTCCTACGAGCAGTACTTC.

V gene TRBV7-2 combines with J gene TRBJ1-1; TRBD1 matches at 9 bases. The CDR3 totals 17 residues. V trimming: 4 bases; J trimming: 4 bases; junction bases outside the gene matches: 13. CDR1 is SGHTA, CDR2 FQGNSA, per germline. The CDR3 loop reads CASSSFNRGTGSTEAFF. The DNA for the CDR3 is TGTGCCAGCAGCTCCTTCAATCGCGGGACAGGGTCCACTGAAGCTTTCTTT.

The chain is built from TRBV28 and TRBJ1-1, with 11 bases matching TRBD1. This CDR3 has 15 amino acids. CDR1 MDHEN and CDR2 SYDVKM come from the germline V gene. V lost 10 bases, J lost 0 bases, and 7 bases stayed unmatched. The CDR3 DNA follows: TGTGCCACAGGGACAGGGGGGACCCTGAACACTGAAGCTTTCTTT. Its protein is CATGTGGTLNTEAFF.

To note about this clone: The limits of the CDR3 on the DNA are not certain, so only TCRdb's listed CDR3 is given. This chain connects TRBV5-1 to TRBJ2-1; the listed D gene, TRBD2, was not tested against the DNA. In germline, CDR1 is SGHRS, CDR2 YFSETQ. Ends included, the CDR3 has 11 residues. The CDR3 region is CARDYGCEQFF.

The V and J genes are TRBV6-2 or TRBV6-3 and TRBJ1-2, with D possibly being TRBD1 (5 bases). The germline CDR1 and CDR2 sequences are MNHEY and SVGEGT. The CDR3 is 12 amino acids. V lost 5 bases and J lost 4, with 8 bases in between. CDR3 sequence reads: CASSDSVYGYTF. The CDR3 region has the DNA TGTGCCAGCAGTGACAGTGTCTATGGCTACACCTTC.

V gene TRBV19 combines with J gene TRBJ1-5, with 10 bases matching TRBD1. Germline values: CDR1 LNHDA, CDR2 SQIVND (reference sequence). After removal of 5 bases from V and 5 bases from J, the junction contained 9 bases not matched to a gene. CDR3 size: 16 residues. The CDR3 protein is CASSHWTGGKDQPQHF. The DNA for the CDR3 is TGTGCCAGTAGTCATTGGACAGGGGGAAAGGATCAGCCCCAGCATTTT. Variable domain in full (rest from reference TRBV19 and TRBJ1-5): DGGITQSPKYLFRKEGQNVTLSCEQNLNHDAMYWYRQDPGQGLRLIYYSQIVNDFQKGDIAEGYSVSREKKESFPLTVTSAQKNPTAFYLCASSHWTGGKDQPQHFGDGTRLSIL.

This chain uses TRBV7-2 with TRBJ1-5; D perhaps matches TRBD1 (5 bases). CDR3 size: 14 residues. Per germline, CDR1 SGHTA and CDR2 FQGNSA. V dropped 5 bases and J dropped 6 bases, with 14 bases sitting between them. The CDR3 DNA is TGTGCCAGCAGCACTGACTGGGGGGGTCAGCCCCAGCATTTT. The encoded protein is CASSTDWGGQPQHF.

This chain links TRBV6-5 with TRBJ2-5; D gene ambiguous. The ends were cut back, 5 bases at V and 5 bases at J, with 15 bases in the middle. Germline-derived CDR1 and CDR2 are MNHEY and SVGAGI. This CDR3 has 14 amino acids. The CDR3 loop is CASSPGPRTETQYF. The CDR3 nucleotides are TGTGCCAGCAGTCCAGGCCCCAGAACGGAGACCCAGTACTTC.

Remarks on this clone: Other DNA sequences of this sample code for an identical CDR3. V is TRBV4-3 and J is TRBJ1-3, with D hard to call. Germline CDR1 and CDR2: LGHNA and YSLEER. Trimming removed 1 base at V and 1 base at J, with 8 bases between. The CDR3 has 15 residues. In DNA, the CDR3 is TGCGCCAGCAGCCAAGGGGCGGGGTCTGGAAACACCATATATTTT. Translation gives CASSQGAGSGNTIYF.

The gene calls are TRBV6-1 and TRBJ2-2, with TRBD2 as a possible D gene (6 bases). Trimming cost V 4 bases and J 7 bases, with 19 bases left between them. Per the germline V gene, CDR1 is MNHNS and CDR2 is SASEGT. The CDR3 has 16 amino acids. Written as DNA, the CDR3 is TGTGCCAGCAGTGTATCTAGCGAGAGGGGAGGCGGGGAGCTGTTTTTT. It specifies CASSVSSERGGGELFF.

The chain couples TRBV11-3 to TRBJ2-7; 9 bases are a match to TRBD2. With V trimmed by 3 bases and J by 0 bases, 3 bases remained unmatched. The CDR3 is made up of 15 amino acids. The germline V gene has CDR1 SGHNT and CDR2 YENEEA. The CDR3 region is CASSFAGGSSYEQYF. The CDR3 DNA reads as TGTGCCAGCAGCTTCGCGGGGGGGTCCTCCTACGAGCAGTACTTC.

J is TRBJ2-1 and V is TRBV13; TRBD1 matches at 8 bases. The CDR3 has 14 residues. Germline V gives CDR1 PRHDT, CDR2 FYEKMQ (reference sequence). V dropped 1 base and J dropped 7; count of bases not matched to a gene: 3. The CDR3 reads CASSLAGGGNEQFF. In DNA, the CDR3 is TGTGCCAGCAGCTTAGCAGGGGGCGGGAATGAGCAGTTCTTC.

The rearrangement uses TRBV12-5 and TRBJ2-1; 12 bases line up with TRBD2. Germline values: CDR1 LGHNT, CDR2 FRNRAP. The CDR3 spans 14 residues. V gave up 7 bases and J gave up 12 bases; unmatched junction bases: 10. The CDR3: CASDHGLAGSPQFF. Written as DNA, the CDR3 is TGTGCTAGTGACCACGGACTAGCGGGGTCACCGCAGTTCTTC.

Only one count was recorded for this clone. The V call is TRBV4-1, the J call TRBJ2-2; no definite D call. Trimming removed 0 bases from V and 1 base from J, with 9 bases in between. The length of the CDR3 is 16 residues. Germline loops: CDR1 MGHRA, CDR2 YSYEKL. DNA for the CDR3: TGCGCCAGCAGCCAAGATGATCGACTGAACACCGGGGAGCTGTTTTTT. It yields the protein CASSQDDRLNTGELFF.